This T cell receptor beta chain originates from a study of cytomegalovirus exposure and HLA in healthy donors. Study findings and constraints: Near-uniform donor sequencing depth was presumed by presence/absence analyses.

CDR1 SGHNT and CDR2 YYREEE come from the germline V gene (reference sequence). The CDR3 totals 16 residues. The ends lost 1 base at V and 3 bases at J; junction bases unmatched: 8. Primers: 60 Vbeta forward and 13 Jbeta reverse. Original processing methods: Among the unique TCR beta chains that a later analysis counted, around 72 million in all, 9.5 million to 12 million were shared. This table comes from immunoSEQ multiplex PCR, and its TCRdb copy is limited to in-frame clones, with some not included. That table is the source of V, J and clone size, and D and trimming were worked out from the DNA. The sample consists of 150,000 to 180,000 clones, around 80% of them appearing once. On this clone itself: Its antigen is unidentified.

V and J are TRBV5-4 and TRBJ2-7; 9 bases line up with TRBD2. The sample taken for sequencing was PBMCs. The source is a woman in her 40s in good health and CMV-seropositive. This chain's CDR3 is CASSLSAGGPSYEQYF. CDR3 nucleotide sequence: TGTGCCAGCAGCTTGTCGGCGGGAGGGCCCAGCTACGAGCAGTACTTC.